Presented here are 16 T cell receptor beta chains from one specimen sequenced in a study of T cells in localized non-small cell lung cancer. Method: immunoSEQ multiplex PCR; TCRdb's copy keeps in-frame clones and lacks some. Here the sample spans about 15,000 clones, 70% to 90% being singletons. The sample here was peripheral blood mononuclear cells, taken before any cancer treatment. Receptors were obtained from a male donor at least 60 years old with stage II lung adenocarcinoma.

The CDR3 sequence is CASSETGGKTEAFF. In nucleotides, the CDR3 is TGTGCCAGCAGTGAGACAGGGGGGAAAACTGAAGCTTTCTTT. This rearrangement joins TRBV25-1 to TRBJ1-1; TRBD1 matches at 9 bases. This CDR3 is built from 14 residues. J was trimmed by 5 bases and V by 3 bases; bases with no gene match: 4. Germline V gives CDR1 MGHDK, CDR2 SYGVNS.

V gene TRBV5-4 combines with J gene TRBJ2-3, with TRBD2 matching over 8 bases. The V gene end was trimmed by 0 bases and the J gene end by 5 bases; junction bases not matched to a gene: 5. This CDR3 is 15 amino acids long. The V gene's germline CDR1 is SGHNT and CDR2 YYREEE (reference sequence). CDR3 nucleotides: TGTGCCAGCAGCTTGGGCGGTCGGGGGGGAGATACGCAGTATTTT. This gives the protein CASSLGGRGGDTQYF.

The chain links TRBV5-4 to TRBJ2-3; 7 nucleotides agree with TRBD2. Losses at the gene ends were 0 bases for V and 8 bases for J; bases not matched to a gene: 9. CDR1 is SGHNT and CDR2 is YYREEE in the germline V gene (reference sequence). CDR3 length equals 15 residues. Written as DNA, the CDR3 is TGTGCCAGCAGCTTGGAAGGCGGGAGAGGAGGTACGCAGTATTTT. Its translation is CASSLEGGRGGTQYF. The complete variable domain, with remaining parts taken from reference TRBV5-4 and TRBJ2-3, reads ETGVTQSPTHLIKTRGQQVTLRCSSQSGHNTVSWYQQALGQGPQFIFQYYREEENGRGNFPPRFSGLQFPNYSSELNVNALELDDSALYLCASSLEGGRGGTQYFGPGTRLTVL.

This clone has more than one count but fewer than ten. The chain has TRBV18 and TRBJ1-2; TRBD1 aligns across 7 bases. V shed 3 bases, J shed 6 bases, and the junction held 10 bases outside the gene matches. CDR1 is KGHSH, CDR2 LQKENI, per germline. The CDR3 contains 15 residues. CDR3 residues: CASSPKGASGDGYTF. The CDR3 bases are TGTGCCAGCTCACCGAAGGGGGCGTCAGGTGATGGCTACACCTTC. The whole variable domain, remainder taken from reference TRBV18 and TRBJ1-2, is NAGVMQNPRHLVRRRGQEARLRCSPMKGHSHVYWYRQLPEEGLKFMVYLQKENIIDESGMPKERFSAEFPKEGPSILRIQQVVRGDSAAYFCASSPKGASGDGYTFGSGTRLTVV.

This clone was recorded a few times. The rearrangement uses TRBV27 and TRBJ2-2; D gene unclear. V lost 1 base, J lost 0 bases, and 3 bases lay in between. CDR3 length: 14 residues. Germline lookup yields CDR1 MNHEY and CDR2 SMNVEV (reference sequence). As DNA, the CDR3 is TGTGCCAGCAGTTTATGGGCGAACACCGGGGAGCTGTTTTTT. Translating gives CASSLWANTGELFF.

This CDR3 is CASSLGASGRPNNEQFF. DNA for the CDR3: TGTGCCAGCAGCTTAGGCGCTAGCGGGAGGCCTAACAATGAGCAGTTCTTC. The V call is TRBV7-9, the J call TRBJ2-1; TRBD2 aligns across 11 bases. Germline V gene data show CDR1 as SEHNR and CDR2 as FQNEAQ (reference sequence). The V and J ends lost 1 base and 5 bases, in that order; junction bases with no gene match: 7. The CDR3 is made up of 17 amino acids.

The chain is built from TRBV18 and TRBJ2-5, with 8 bases matching TRBD1. Germline V gene sequence: CDR1 KGHSH, CDR2 LQKENI. J was trimmed by 5 bases and V by 1 base; bases with no gene match: 3. The CDR3 contains 14 residues. The CDR3 nucleotides read TGTGCCAGCTCACCACAACAGGGGGTGGAGACCCAGTACTTC. This gives the protein CASSPQQGVETQYF.

The V gene is TRBV5-1, the J gene TRBJ1-1, with D perhaps matching TRBD1 (6 bases). Germline V gene sequence: CDR1 SGHRS, CDR2 YFSETQ. The V end was cut by 4 bases, the J end by 5 bases, with 15 bases between. The CDR3 runs to 14 residues. The CDR3 DNA reads TGCGCCAGCAGCGCCTCTCAAACAGGGACTGAAGCTTTCTTT. It yields the protein CASSASQTGTEAFF.

V and J are TRBV11-3 and TRBJ2-7; a weak D match, TRBD2 (5 bases). The CDR3 sequence is 13 residues long. Germline CDR1 reads SGHNT; CDR2 reads YENEEA. V lost 2 bases to trimming and J lost 2 bases, with 7 bases between them. CDR3: CASSLRGPYEQYF. The CDR3 DNA reads as TGTGCCAGCAGCTTAAGAGGGCCCTACGAGCAGTACTTC.

The chain employs TRBV19 and TRBJ2-2; 7 bases align to TRBD1. V lost 4 bases to trimming and J lost 6 bases; unmatched junction nucleotides: 8. Germline V gene sequence: CDR1 LNHDA, CDR2 SQIVND (reference sequence). This CDR3 has 15 residues. The CDR3 spells CASSTIETGSGELFF. CDR3 DNA sequence: TGTGCCAGTAGTACTATAGAGACAGGGTCCGGGGAGCTGTTTTTT.

The gene calls are TRBV6-4 and TRBJ2-6, with 14 bases lining up with TRBD2. Germline V gene sequence: CDR1 MRHNA, CDR2 SNTAGT. The V and J ends lost 6 bases and 0 bases, in that order; junction bases with no gene match: 7. This CDR3 is built from 19 residues. For the CDR3, the DNA is TGTGCCAGCAGCCCTGGGGGACTAGCGGGAGCCTCTGGGGCCAACGTCCTGACTTTC. Translation gives CASSPGGLAGASGANVLTF.

J is TRBJ2-7 and V is TRBV5-1, with 8 nucleotides matching TRBD2. CDR1 and CDR2 from the germline V gene are SGHRS and YFSETQ. J lost 1 base, V lost 5 bases, and 20 bases had no gene match. This CDR3 spans 19 amino acids. CDR3 DNA sequence: TGCGCCAGCAGTACGCAGGGAGCTTCAGGGACTAGGAGGTCCTACGAGCAGTACTTC. The encoded protein is CASSTQGASGTRRSYEQYF. The full variable domain, rest sourced from reference TRBV5-1 and TRBJ2-7, is KAGVTQTPRYLIKTRGQQVTLSCSPISGHRSVSWYQQTPGQGLQFLFEYFSETQRNKGNFPGRFSGRQFSNSRSEMNVSTLELGDSALYLCASSTQGASGTRRSYEQYFGPGTRLTVT.

The chain has TRBV10-3 and TRBJ2-1; TRBD2 is a possible D gene (6 bases). CDR1 and CDR2 from the germline V gene are ENHRY and SYGVKD. Trimming took off 11 bases at V and 6 bases at J, with 20 bases between the two ends. This CDR3 spans 14 amino acids. The CDR3 region has the DNA TGTGCCGTACGGGCCCCGGGGGTCAGCAATGAGCAGTTCTTC. Translated: CAVRAPGVSNEQFF.

This chain connects TRBV29-1 to TRBJ1-5, with no clear D. In germline, CDR1 is SQVTM, CDR2 ANQGSEA. The CDR3 length is 13 residues. V was clipped by 7 bases and J by 8 bases, with 18 bases between them. The CDR3 sequence is CSAVSTAGEPQHF. CDR3 DNA sequence: TGCAGCGCTGTGTCTACCGCTGGGGAGCCCCAGCATTTT.

The chain employs TRBV9 and TRBJ2-5; D might be TRBD1 or TRBD2, each matching 5 bases. The CDR3 is 15 amino acids. Trimming took 0 bases from V and 1 from J, leaving 10 bases between them. Looked up from germline, CDR1 is SGDLS and CDR2 is YYNGEE. CDR3 nucleotides: TGTGCCAGCAGCGTAGGCCCGGGGCCCCAAGAGACCCAGTACTTC. It specifies CASSVGPGPQETQYF.

This chain uses TRBV7-6 with TRBJ2-1; D is unclear. With 5 bases removed from V and 0 bases from J, the gap between germline ends came to 11 bases. This CDR3 contains 15 residues. Germline V gives CDR1 SGHVS, CDR2 FNYEAQ. DNA of the CDR3: TGTGCCAGCAGCCGAAGCCCCAGCTCCTACAATGAGCAGTTCTTC. Amino acids: CASSRSPSSYNEQFF.